A selection of T cell receptor beta chains follows, all from one sample in a study of T cells in Graves' hyperthyroidism and ophthalmopathy. TCRdb reprocessed the multiplex PCR reads via MiXCR and lists one record per CDR3 protein. Among around 580,000 distinct CDR3 sequences, 16% were seen once, and the ten largest hold 15% to 20%. The sequenced sample was blood. The receptors stem from a woman in her late teens or twenties with Graves' hyperthyroidism. Each CDR3 is given with its conserved first and last residue. The D gene is left open where the match is weak. Size tells how often a clone was seen (once, few, many) or the class of an expanded clone, and some rows leave it out.

d_call	clone_size	v_call	j_call	cdr3_nt	cdr3_aa
-	few	TRBV11-3	TRBJ2-5	TGTGCCAGCAGCTTAGACGGACCCCAGACGATGTTGAACTTC	CASSLDGPQTMLNF
-	few	TRBV20-1	TRBJ2-5	TGCAGTGCCCACCCGTCATTGGGAAGAGGAGAGACCCAGTACTTC	CSAHPSLGRGETQYF
-	many	TRBV20-1	TRBJ2-7	TGCAGTGCTAGAGCCAACAGCTTTTTCTCCTACGAGCAGTACTTC	CSARANSFFSYEQYF
TRBD1	many	TRBV28	TRBJ2-7	TGTGCCACCTTCGGACAGGGTCACGAGCAGTACTTC	CATFGQGHEQYF
TRBD2	few	TRBV3-1	TRBJ2-1	TGTGCCAGCAGCCAAGAGGGAACTAGCGAGGGGTACAATGAGCAGTTCTTC	CASSQEGTSEGYNEQFF
-	many	TRBV24-1	TRBJ2-7	TGTGCCACCAGTGATCGCACCCTCCGGTACGAGCAGTACTTC	CATSDRTLRYEQYF
TRBD2	few	TRBV5-1	TRBJ2-7	TGCGCCAGCAGCGCCGGGACTAGCGGCCCCTACGAGCAGTACTTC	CASSAGTSGPYEQYF
-	-	TRBV6-2/TRBV6-3	TRBJ1-3	TGTGCCAGCAGTGCCCCGGGCGGAGGAAACACCATATATTTT	CASSAPGGGNTIYF
-	-	TRBV27	TRBJ2-3	TGTGCCAGCAGTTTACAGAGGTTGGCAGATACGCAGTGTTTT	CASSLQRLADTQCF
TRBD1	few	TRBV6-1	TRBJ2-1	TGTGCCAGCAGGAGGGGACAGAACAATGAGCAGTTCTTC	CASRRGQNNEQFF
-	few	TRBV19	TRBJ1-1	TGTGCCAGTAGTATATTTAGGCAGATGAACACTGAAGCTTTCTTT	CASSIFRQMNTEAFF
-	-	TRBV25-1	TRBJ2-5	TGTGCCAGCAGTGATCAGGACGGACAAGAGACCCAGTACTTC	CASSDQDGQETQYF
-	-	TRBV7-3	TRBJ1-2	TGTGCCAGCAGCTCCTCAGGGGATTTGGAGGGCTACACCTTC	CASSSSGDLEGYTF
TRBD2	many	TRBV29-1	TRBJ2-5	TGCAGCGTTGTCCGCGGGGGTCAAGAGACCCAGTACTTC	CSVVRGGQETQYF
-	-	TRBV4-3	TRBJ1-3	TGCGCCAGCAGCCAAGATCCCGGCGGGACATCCTCTGGAAACACCATATATTTT	CASSQDPGGTSSGNTIYF
TRBD2	-	TRBV28	TRBJ2-3	TGTGCCAGCAGGGGGGGACTACGCACAGATACGCAGTATTTT	CASRGGLRTDTQYF
-	-	TRBV3-1	TRBJ1-2	TGTGCCAGCAGCCCAGTTTCCCGCAGTGGGTATGGCTACACCTTC	CASSPVSRSGYGYTF
TRBD1	-	TRBV12-3/TRBV12-4	TRBJ2-7	TGTGCCAGCAGTTTAGCGGGGGACCCACGGGACAGTTTCTACGAGCAGTACTTC	CASSLAGDPRDSFYEQYF
-	few	TRBV14	TRBJ1-6	TGTGCCAGCAGCATTTCGGGGTTATCACCCCTCCACTTT	CASSISGLSPLHF
-	-	TRBV9	TRBJ2-1	TGTGCCAGCAGCGCCGGTTTAGACAATGAGCAGTTCTTC	CASSAGLDNEQFF
TRBD1	many	TRBV11-2	TRBJ2-7	TGTGCCAGCAGCTTGGGGTCAGGGGGCCGCGAGCAGTACTTC	CASSLGSGGREQYF
-	-	TRBV20-1	TRBJ2-4	TGCAGTGCTGCCTCAGGGGATCTACGAAACATTCAGTACTTC	CSAASGDLRNIQYF
-	few	TRBV2	TRBJ1-5	TGTGCCAGCAGGAAAACGCCGGGGTATCAGCCCCAGCATTTT	CASRKTPGYQPQHF
TRBD2	many	TRBV20-1	TRBJ2-7	TGCAGTGCTACCGTAGCGGGAGGGGGGACCGGGTACGAGCAGTACTTC	CSATVAGGGTGYEQYF
TRBD1	many	TRBV15	TRBJ2-7	TGTGCCACCAGCAGAGAAGGGACAGGGACCTACGAGCAGTACTTC	CATSREGTGTYEQYF
-	few	TRBV12-3/TRBV12-4	TRBJ1-5	TGTGCCAGCAGCCGAACAGGGTTGGGGATCAATCAGCCCCAGCATTTT	CASSRTGLGINQPQHF
-	-	TRBV10-1	TRBJ2-2	TGCGCCAGCAGTGACAGGTCAAACGGGGAGCTGTTTTTT	CASSDRSNGELFF
-	-	TRBV4-3	TRBJ2-1	TGCGCCAGCAGCCAAGTCCCCCAGGGGATTAATGAGCAGTTCTTC	CASSQVPQGINEQFF
-	many	TRBV2	TRBJ1-1	TGTGCCAGCAGTGGATGGGGGATGAACACTGAAGCTTTCTTT	CASSGWGMNTEAFF
-	many	TRBV10-3	TRBJ1-5	TGTGCCATCAGTGCCTCCAATCAGCCCCAGCATTTT	CAISASNQPQHF
-	-	TRBV3-1	TRBJ2-7	TGTGCCAGCAGCCCGCACGGGGGCTACTACGAGCAGTACTTC	CASSPHGGYYEQYF